The 26 T cell receptor beta chains in this list originate from one sample, sequenced in a study of brain T cells in children with intractable seizures (dated by TCRdb to the early 2020s). The library came from the immunoSEQ multiplex PCR assay. Drawn from immuneACCESS, this table holds only the in-frame rearrangements with V and J called that TCRdb kept. Clones are partly lost; checked studies trace under half to an unresolved V gene and leave the rest unexplained. The sample yields 300,000 to 400,000 clones; nearly 95% were counted once. Around 5% of the sample lies in the top ten. In the paper's terms, the time point label means: blood from clinic visit 5 months post-surgery; TSC patient then seizure free. The material sequenced was peripheral blood, taken less than 6 months after surgery. These receptors all come from a boy less than two years old with tuberous sclerosis and intractable seizures.

The rearrangement uses TRBV12-3 or TRBV12-4 and TRBJ1-1, with TRBD1 matching over 7 bases. After removal of 5 bases from V and 5 bases from J, the junction contained 5 bases not matched to a gene. The CDR3 totals 13 residues. In DNA form, the CDR3 reads TGTGCCAGCAGTGACAGGGTCGGGACTGAAGCTTTCTTT. Translated, it gives CASSDRVGTEAFF.

This clone was detected once. V usage is TRBV10-2 and J usage is TRBJ2-1; 13 bases agree with TRBD2. The CDR3 runs to 15 residues. The V gene's germline CDR1 is WSHSY and CDR2 SAAADI. V was pared by 5 bases and J by 4 bases, with 2 bases of the junction left unmatched. The CDR3 DNA reads TGCGCCAGCAGTTGGACTAGCGGGAGTTACAATGAGCAGTTCTTC. Translation gives CASSWTSGSYNEQFF.

This clone was observed a few times. The chain is built from TRBV5-5 and TRBJ2-5; 8 positions match TRBD1. The ends lost 3 bases at V and 1 base at J; junction bases unmatched: 8. Germline V gives CDR1 SGHKS, CDR2 YYEKEE (reference sequence). The CDR3 totals 16 residues. DNA of the CDR3: TGTGCCAGCAGCTCGGGGACAGGCACACCCCAAGAGACCCAGTACTTC. Protein product: CASSSGTGTPQETQYF.

The chain is built from TRBV3-1 (or the pseudogene TRBV3-2) and TRBJ1-1; 11 nucleotides match TRBD1. The germline V gene encodes CDR1 LGHDT and CDR2 YNNKEL (reference sequence). V lost 7 bases to trimming and J lost 5 bases; unmatched junction nucleotides: 3. The CDR3 runs to 13 residues. Here the CDR3 DNA reads TGTGCCAGCACCGGGACAGGGGGAACTGAAGCTTTCTTT. Protein sequence: CASTGTGGTEAFF.

The J gene is TRBJ2-7, the V gene TRBV14; 7 positions match TRBD1. The CDR3 extends over 17 amino acids. V lost 0 bases and J lost 5; bases outside the gene matches: 13. Looked up from germline, CDR1 is SGHDN and CDR2 is FVKESK. CDR3 protein: CASSQDQAYRGSDEQYF. The CDR3 DNA follows: TGTGCCAGCAGCCAAGACCAGGCATACAGGGGATCGGACGAGCAGTACTTC.

The J gene is TRBJ1-6, the V gene TRBV2; D unresolved. Germline-derived CDR1 and CDR2 are SNHLY and FYNNEI. Trimming took off 4 bases at V and 8 bases at J, with 18 bases between the two ends. The CDR3 extends over 16 amino acids. The DNA of the CDR3 is TGTGCCAGCAGTGGAGACCTAATTAAAGTGGATTCACCCCTCCACTTT. Translation gives CASSGDLIKVDSPLHF.

The chain is built from TRBV2 and TRBJ2-6; TRBD2 is a possible D gene (6 bases). The CDR3 is 15 residues long. The V end lost 8 bases, the J end lost 2 bases, and 13 bases lay between the germline ends. Germline V gene lookup returns CDR1 SNHLY and CDR2 FYNNEI. The CDR3 region is CASPNPGAGANVLTF. CDR3 sequence (DNA): TGTGCCAGCCCGAATCCGGGGGCTGGGGCCAACGTCCTGACTTTC.

V and J are TRBV7-6 and TRBJ2-1, with D perhaps given as TRBD1 or TRBD2 (5 bases each). The CDR3 consists of 16 residues. V was trimmed by 6 bases and J by 6 bases, leaving 21 bases between them. The germline CDR1 and CDR2 sequences are SGHVS and FNYEAQ. The CDR3 loop is CASSTRGRGGSNEQFF. CDR3 sequence (DNA): TGTGCCAGCAGTACCCGGGGCCGCGGTGGGTCCAATGAGCAGTTCTTC.

Concerning this clone: The sample contains more than one DNA sequence encoding this CDR3. This sequence joins TRBV7-9 and TRBJ2-2; D remains ambiguous. Germline V lookup: CDR1 SEHNR, CDR2 FQNEAQ (reference sequence). The CDR3 contains 13 residues. V lost 1 base to trimming and J lost 5 bases, with 5 bases between them. CDR3 sequence reads: CASSLEGTGELFF. The DNA of the CDR3 is TGTGCCAGCAGCTTAGAAGGGACCGGGGAGCTGTTTTTT.

J is TRBJ1-2 and V is TRBV19; D remains ambiguous. The CDR3 runs to 15 residues. Trimming pared 10 bases from V and 4 bases from J, leaving 22 bases between. Germline V CDR1 and CDR2: LNHDA, SQIVND (reference sequence). The CDR3 DNA reads as TGTGCCACTACTCCGTCGGGAGCCCTCTCCTATGGCTACACCTTC. Its translation: CATTPSGALSYGYTF. The full variable domain, in which reference TRBV19 and TRBJ1-2 provide the parts outside the CDR3, is DGGITQSPKYLFRKEGQNVTLSCEQNLNHDAMYWYRQDPGQGLRLIYYSQIVNDFQKGDIAEGYSVSREKKESFPLTVTSAQKNPTAFYLCATTPSGALSYGYTFGSGTRLTVV.

The rearrangement links TRBV6-5 to TRBJ2-7; D remains ambiguous. The CDR3 loop spans 12 amino acids. Per the germline V gene, CDR1 is MNHEY and CDR2 is SVGAGI. The ends were cut back, 7 bases at V and 2 bases at J, with 9 bases in the middle. CDR3 bases: TGTGCCAGCACCCCGTCGGCCTACGAGCAGTACTTC. Translation: CASTPSAYEQYF.

This clone occurred once. This chain uses TRBV27 with TRBJ1-4; perhaps TRBD1 as D (6 bases). The germline CDR1 and CDR2 sequences are MNHEY and SMNVEV (reference sequence). The CDR3 runs to 17 residues. V was clipped by 6 bases and J by 3 bases, with 20 bases between them. CDR3 amino acids: CASSPLRGAGANEKLFF. The CDR3 region has the DNA TGTGCCAGCAGCCCTTTACGGGGGGCAGGGGCTAATGAAAAACTGTTTTTT.

The V gene is TRBV6-2 or TRBV6-3, the J gene TRBJ1-2, with D unclear. Germline V lookup: CDR1 MNHEY, CDR2 SVGEGT. This CDR3 contains 14 residues. The V end lost 2 bases, the J end lost 4 bases, and 11 bases lay between the germline ends. The CDR3 is CASSYPTYSYGYTF. In nucleotides, the CDR3 is TGTGCCAGCAGTTACCCCACATACAGCTATGGCTACACCTTC.

The DNA of the CDR3 is TGTGCCAGCAGCTTAGAAGCAGGTGGACAAGAGACCCAGTACTTC. Translation: CASSLEAGGQETQYF. This rearrangement joins TRBV11-1 to TRBJ2-5; no clear D. V was clipped by 1 base and J by 2 bases, with 11 bases between them. Germline V CDR1 and CDR2: SGHAT, FQDESV (reference sequence). This CDR3 comprises 15 residues.

V usage is TRBV5-1 and J usage is TRBJ1-2, with no clear D. Germline assignment: CDR1 SGHRS and CDR2 YFSETQ. The V end lost 4 bases, the J end lost 2 bases, and 6 bases lay between the germline ends. The CDR3 sequence is 12 residues long. In DNA, the CDR3 is TGCGCCAGCAGCCCTGAGAACTATGGCTACACCTTC. This codes for CASSPENYGYTF.

The V call is TRBV19, the J call TRBJ1-2; the match to TRBD1 covers 8 bases. Germline assignment: CDR1 LNHDA and CDR2 SQIVND (reference sequence). V was pared by 5 bases and J by 7 bases, with 12 bases of the junction left unmatched. The CDR3 length is 15 residues. CDR3 DNA sequence: TGTGCCAGTAGTTCAACGACAGGGGATCGGGGTGGCTACACCTTC. Protein: CASSSTTGDRGGYTF.

This clone was seen just once. The chain couples TRBV29-1 to TRBJ2-7; TRBD2 matches 7 bases. The CDR3 spans 15 residues. V gave up 4 bases and J gave up 2 bases; unmatched junction bases: 11. The germline V gene has CDR1 SQVTM and CDR2 ANQGSEA. The CDR3 reads CSVVIWLAEPYEQYF. In nucleotides, the CDR3 is TGCAGCGTTGTTATATGGCTAGCGGAACCCTACGAGCAGTACTTC.

The chain combines TRBV10-3 with TRBJ2-3, with a possible D match to TRBD1 (6 bases). Trimming cost V 4 bases and J 6 bases, with 14 bases left between them. The germline CDR1 and CDR2 sequences are ENHRY and SYGVKD. The CDR3 runs to 14 residues. CDR3 residues: CAISGTGIGDTQYF. The CDR3 region has the DNA TGTGCCATCAGTGGTACAGGGATCGGGGATACGCAGTATTTT.

This clone was counted only a few times. CDR3 DNA: TGTGCCACCAGTGATTTCCCCCGGGGGGAGCTGTTTTTT. Translation gives CATSDFPRGELFF. The chain has TRBV24-1 and TRBJ2-2; D not resolved. Trimming stripped 1 base from V and 8 bases from J, with 7 bases between. The CDR3 runs 13 residues. Germline V lookup: CDR1 KGHDR, CDR2 SFDVKD.

The genes are TRBV29-1 and TRBJ2-2; maybe TRBD1 (5 bases). The CDR3 length is 13 residues. Looked up from germline, CDR1 is SQVTM and CDR2 is ANQGSEA. Trimming took 5 bases from V and 1 from J, leaving 8 bases between them. For the CDR3, the DNA is TGCAGCGTTCTCAGGGTGAACACCGGGGAGCTGTTTTTT. It codes for CSVLRVNTGELFF.

With respect to this clone: This sample also contains other DNA sequences that code for the same CDR3. The V and J genes are TRBV7-8 and TRBJ1-1; D is uncertain. V was cut by 0 bases and J by 0 bases, with 8 bases left in between. Germline CDR1 and CDR2: SGHVS and FQNEAQ. The CDR3 runs to 15 residues. CDR3 protein: CASSLAGNMNTEAFF. As DNA, the CDR3 is TGTGCCAGCAGCTTAGCAGGAAACATGAACACTGAAGCTTTCTTT.

The table lists this clone with a count of one. This chain connects TRBV18 to TRBJ2-7; TRBD1 is a possible D gene (6 bases). Trimming took 5 bases from V and 3 from J, leaving 23 bases between them. This CDR3 spans 17 amino acids. In germline, CDR1 is KGHSH, CDR2 LQKENI. The CDR3 DNA sequence: TGTGCCAGCTCAACAACTGACAGGTCATCCCCCATCTACGAGCAGTACTTC. It specifies CASSTTDRSSPIYEQYF.

In regard to this clone: Relative to the germline gene, one junction end is altered; a read error may explain this. This sequence joins TRBV5-1 and TRBJ2-7; D may be TRBD2 (6 bases). The V gene's germline CDR1 is SGHRS and CDR2 YFSETQ. The CDR3 is made up of 13 amino acids. The CDR3 nucleotides are TGCGCCGGCAGCTTGGAGTGGGGGGACGAGCAGTACTTC. It specifies CAGSLEWGDEQYF.

V is TRBV6-6 and J is TRBJ2-3; D is undetermined. The V gene's germline CDR1 is MNHNY and CDR2 SVGAGI (reference sequence). The germline V and J ends were trimmed by 2 bases and 3 bases, with 9 bases remaining between them. The CDR3 has 14 residues. The CDR3 DNA sequence: TGTGCCAGCAGTTACGGATTCTCGACAGATACGCAGTATTTT. Amino acid sequence: CASSYGFSTDTQYF.

The chain is built from TRBV5-1 and TRBJ2-5, with D possibly being TRBD2 (7 bases). Germline CDR1 and CDR2: SGHRS and YFSETQ. CDR3 length: 15 residues. Between the trimmed V and J ends, which lost 4 bases and 4 bases, there was a span of 17 bases. The DNA for the CDR3 is TGCGCCAGCAGCCGGAGCGGGGAGGGGGTAGAGACCCAGTACTTC. It yields the protein CASSRSGEGVETQYF.

This clone has only a few counts. A read error may produce the germline difference seen at one junction end. J is TRBJ1-1 and V is TRBV6-2 or TRBV6-3; weak D call: TRBD1 (6 bases). The CDR3 loop spans 17 amino acids. Germline values: CDR1 MNHEY, CDR2 SVGEGT. The CDR3 region is CASIYSTLTGMNTEAFF. DNA of the CDR3: TGTGCCAGCATTTACTCGACCCTTACAGGGATGAACACTGAAGCTTTCTTT.